The 2 T cell receptor beta chains below all came from one sample that was sequenced in a study of identical twins. TCRdb ran MiXCR on the 5' RACE reads and lists one entry per CDR3 protein. The table includes around 680,000 distinct CDR3 sequences, about 9.4% detected once. These data are also associated with another study on yellow fever vaccine responses in identical twins.

Sequenced sample: PBMCs. These receptors originate from a woman aged 18-29 years in good health.

This clonotype was seen only a few times. CDR3 in DNA: TGTGCCAGCAGTGAAGGACAGGGGGCTTTGGGCTACGAGCAGTACTTC. It specifies CASSEGQGALGYEQYF. The V call is TRBV6-1, the J call TRBJ2-7; TRBD1 aligns across 10 bases. Germline-derived CDR1 and CDR2 are MNHNS and SASEGT. V shed 1 base, J shed 3 bases, and the junction held 6 bases outside the gene matches. This CDR3 region has 16 residues.

This chain links TRBV27 with TRBJ1-1, with D possibly TRBD1 on 5 matching bases. This CDR3 has 15 amino acids. Looked up from germline, CDR1 is MNHEY and CDR2 is SMNVEV (reference sequence). The V and J ends lost 5 bases and 4 bases respectively, with 17 bases between them. CDR3 amino acids: CASSIGTGRVTEAFF. CDR3 nucleotide sequence: TGTGCCAGCAGTATCGGGACCGGGAGGGTCACTGAAGCTTTCTTT.